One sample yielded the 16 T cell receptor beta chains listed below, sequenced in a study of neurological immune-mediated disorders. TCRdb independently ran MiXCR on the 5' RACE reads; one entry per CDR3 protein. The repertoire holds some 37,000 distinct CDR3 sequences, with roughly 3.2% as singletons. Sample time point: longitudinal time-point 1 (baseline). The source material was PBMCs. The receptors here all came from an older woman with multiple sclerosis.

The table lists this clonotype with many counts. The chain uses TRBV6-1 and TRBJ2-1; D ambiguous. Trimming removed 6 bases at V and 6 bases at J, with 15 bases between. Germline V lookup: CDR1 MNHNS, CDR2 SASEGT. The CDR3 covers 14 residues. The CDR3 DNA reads TGTGCCAGCAGGCGGACCCCAACCTCCAATGAGCAGTTCTTC. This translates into CASRRTPTSNEQFF.

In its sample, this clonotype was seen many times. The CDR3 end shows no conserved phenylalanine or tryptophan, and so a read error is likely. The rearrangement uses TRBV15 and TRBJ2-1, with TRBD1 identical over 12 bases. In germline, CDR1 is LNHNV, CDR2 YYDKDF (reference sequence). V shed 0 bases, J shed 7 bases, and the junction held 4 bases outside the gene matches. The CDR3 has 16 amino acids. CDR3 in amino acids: CATSREAGQGANEQFC. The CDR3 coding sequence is TGTGCCACCAGCAGAGAGGCGGGACAGGGGGCGAATGAGCAGTTCTGC.

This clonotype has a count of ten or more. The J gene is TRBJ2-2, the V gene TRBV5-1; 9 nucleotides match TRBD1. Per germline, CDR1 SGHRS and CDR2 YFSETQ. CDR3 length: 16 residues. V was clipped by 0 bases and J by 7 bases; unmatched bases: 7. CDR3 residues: CASSLEEQGAVGELFF. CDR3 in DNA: TGCGCCAGCAGCTTGGAAGAACAGGGGGCCGTCGGGGAGCTGTTTTTT.

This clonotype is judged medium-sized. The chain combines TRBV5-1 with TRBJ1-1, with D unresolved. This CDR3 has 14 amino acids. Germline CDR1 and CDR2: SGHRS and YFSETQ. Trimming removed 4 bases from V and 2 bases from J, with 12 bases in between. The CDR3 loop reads CASSREDLNTEAFF. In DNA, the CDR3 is TGCGCCAGCAGCAGAGAAGACCTAAACACTGAAGCTTTCTTT.

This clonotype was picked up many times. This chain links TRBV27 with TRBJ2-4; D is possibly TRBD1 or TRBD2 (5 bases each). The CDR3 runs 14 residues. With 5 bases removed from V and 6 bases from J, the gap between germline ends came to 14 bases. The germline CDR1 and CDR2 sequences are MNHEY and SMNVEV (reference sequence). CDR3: CASSLTPGTNIQYF. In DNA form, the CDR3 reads TGTGCCAGCAGTCTTACCCCGGGGACAAACATTCAGTACTTC.

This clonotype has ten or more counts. The CDR3 sequence: CASSVATPGQGINEQFF. CDR3 nucleotide sequence: TGTGCCAGCAGCGTAGCTACTCCGGGACAGGGTATCAATGAGCAGTTCTTC. The rearrangement links TRBV9 to TRBJ2-1; TRBD1 aligns across 9 bases. This CDR3 has 17 amino acids. The ends lost 0 bases at V and 6 bases at J; junction bases unmatched: 10. CDR1 and CDR2 (germline): SGDLS, YYNGEE.

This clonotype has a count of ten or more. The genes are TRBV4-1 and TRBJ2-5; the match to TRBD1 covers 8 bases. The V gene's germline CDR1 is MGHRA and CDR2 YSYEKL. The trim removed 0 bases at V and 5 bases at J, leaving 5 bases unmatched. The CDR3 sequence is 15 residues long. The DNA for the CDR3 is TGCGCCAGCAGCCAAGACAGGGGGCGCGGGGAGACCCAGTACTTC. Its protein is CASSQDRGRGETQYF.

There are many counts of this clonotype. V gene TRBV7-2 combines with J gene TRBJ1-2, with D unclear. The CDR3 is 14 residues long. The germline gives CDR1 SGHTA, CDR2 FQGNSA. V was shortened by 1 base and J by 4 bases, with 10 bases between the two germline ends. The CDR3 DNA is TGTGCCAGCAGCTTAGATCCGCTGGGCTATGGCTACACCTTC. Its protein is CASSLDPLGYGYTF.

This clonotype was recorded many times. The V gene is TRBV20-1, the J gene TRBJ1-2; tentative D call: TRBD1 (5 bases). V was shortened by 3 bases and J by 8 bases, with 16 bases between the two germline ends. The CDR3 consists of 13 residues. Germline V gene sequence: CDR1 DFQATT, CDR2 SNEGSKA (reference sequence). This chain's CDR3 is CSARPSGQRGYTF. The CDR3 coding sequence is TGCAGTGCTAGGCCCTCGGGGCAACGGGGCTACACCTTC.

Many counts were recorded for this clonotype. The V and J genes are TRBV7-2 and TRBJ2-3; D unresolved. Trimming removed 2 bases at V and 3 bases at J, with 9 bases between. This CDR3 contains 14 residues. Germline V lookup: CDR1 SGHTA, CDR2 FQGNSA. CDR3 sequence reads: CASSLLGGTDTQYF. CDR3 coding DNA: TGTGCCAGCAGCTTATTGGGTGGGACAGATACGCAGTATTTT.

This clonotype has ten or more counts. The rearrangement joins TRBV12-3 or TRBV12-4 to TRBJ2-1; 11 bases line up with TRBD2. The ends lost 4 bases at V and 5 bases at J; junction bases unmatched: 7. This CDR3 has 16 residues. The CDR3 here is CASSSFSGGANNEQFF. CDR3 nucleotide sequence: TGTGCCAGCAGTTCCTTTAGCGGGGGGGCCAACAATGAGCAGTTCTTC.

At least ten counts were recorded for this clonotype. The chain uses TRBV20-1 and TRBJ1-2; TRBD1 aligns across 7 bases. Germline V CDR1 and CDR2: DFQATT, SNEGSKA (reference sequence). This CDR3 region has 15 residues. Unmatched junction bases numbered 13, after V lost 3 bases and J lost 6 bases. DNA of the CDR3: TGCAGTGCTAGGGGACAGTCAAATCCAGTGGATGGCTACACCTTC. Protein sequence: CSARGQSNPVDGYTF.

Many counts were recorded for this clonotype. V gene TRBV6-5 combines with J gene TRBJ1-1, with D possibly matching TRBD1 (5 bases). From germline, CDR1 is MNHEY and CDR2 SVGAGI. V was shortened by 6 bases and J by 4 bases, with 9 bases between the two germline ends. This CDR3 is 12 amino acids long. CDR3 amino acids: CASSQRGTEAFF. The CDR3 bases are TGTGCCAGCAGCCAGAGGGGCACTGAAGCTTTCTTT.

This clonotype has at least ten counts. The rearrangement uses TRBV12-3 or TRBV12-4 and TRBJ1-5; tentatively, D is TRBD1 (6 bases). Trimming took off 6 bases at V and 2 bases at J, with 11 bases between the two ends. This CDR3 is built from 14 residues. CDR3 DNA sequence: TGTGCCAGCAGCCCAGGGGACGGCAATCAGCCCCAGCATTTT. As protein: CASSPGDGNQPQHF.

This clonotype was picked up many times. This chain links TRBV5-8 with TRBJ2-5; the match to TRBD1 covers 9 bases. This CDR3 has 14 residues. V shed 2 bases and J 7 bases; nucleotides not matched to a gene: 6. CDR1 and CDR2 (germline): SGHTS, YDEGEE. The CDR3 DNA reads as TGTGCCAGCAGCTTTAGGACAGGGGCCGTGACCCAGTACTTC. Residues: CASSFRTGAVTQYF.

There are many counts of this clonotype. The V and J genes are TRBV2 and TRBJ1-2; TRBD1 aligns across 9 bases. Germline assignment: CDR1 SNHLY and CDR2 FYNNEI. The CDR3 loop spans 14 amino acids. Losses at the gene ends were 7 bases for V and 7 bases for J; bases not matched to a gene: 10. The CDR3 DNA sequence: TGTGCCAGCAATATGGGACAGGGAGTCAGTGGCTACACCTTC. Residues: CASNMGQGVSGYTF.